This passage covers 23 T cell receptor beta chains from one sample sequenced in a study of blood T cell repertoires in COVID-19. Produced via immunoSEQ multiplex PCR; TCRdb's table is partial and in-frame only. Of about 120,000 clones detected, about 80% appear once; the ten largest clones hold roughly 10%. Material: peripheral blood. These receptors were taken from a man between 60 and 75 years old with acute or convalescent COVID-19.

The J gene is TRBJ2-5, the V gene TRBV28; no clear D. The CDR3 sequence is 11 residues long. V dropped 2 bases and J dropped 8 bases, with 6 bases sitting between them. Germline CDR1 reads MDHEN; CDR2 reads SYDVKM. CDR3 residues: CASSLRETQYF. The CDR3, as DNA: TGTGCCAGCAGTTTAAGAGAAACCCAGTACTTC. Variable domain in full (rest from reference TRBV28 and TRBJ2-5): DVKVTQSSRYLVKRTGEKVFLECVQDMDHENMFWYRQDPGLGLRLIYFSYDVKMKEKGDIPEGYSVSREKKERFSLILESASTNQTSMYLCASSLRETQYFGPGTRLLVL.

This clone was detected only a few times. CDR3 in DNA: TGTGCCAGCAGCCTCCAAGGCGGGAAAGTTTACGAGCAGTACTTC. Its protein product is CASSLQGGKVYEQYF. The chain combines TRBV7-2 with TRBJ2-7; TRBD2 might be the D (6 bases). V was trimmed by 5 bases and J by 4 bases, leaving 18 bases between them. This CDR3 region has 15 residues. The germline CDR1 and CDR2 sequences are SGHTA and FQGNSA.

The chain recombines TRBV5-1 with TRBJ2-7; D might be TRBD1 (5 bases). V was trimmed by 3 bases and J by 1 base, leaving 14 bases between them. The CDR3 runs 15 residues. Germline lookup yields CDR1 SGHRS and CDR2 YFSETQ. The CDR3 spells CASSSQDTLSYEQYF. The CDR3 DNA is TGCGCCAGCAGCTCGCAGGACACCCTGTCCTACGAGCAGTACTTC.

This chain connects TRBV27 to TRBJ2-1; D is possibly TRBD1 (6 bases). This CDR3 comprises 14 residues. V was trimmed by 2 bases and J by 8 bases, leaving 13 bases between them. Germline values: CDR1 MNHEY, CDR2 SMNVEV (reference sequence). CDR3 region: CASSLGYGGYEQFF. The CDR3 region has the DNA TGTGCCAGCAGTTTAGGTTATGGGGGCTATGAGCAGTTCTTC.

The V and J genes are TRBV5-8 and TRBJ2-5; a possible D gene is TRBD1 (8 bases). This CDR3 region has 14 residues. CDR1 is SGHTS, CDR2 YDEGEE, per germline. Trimming pared 0 bases from V and 8 bases from J, leaving 14 bases between. The DNA for the CDR3 is TGTGCCAGCAGCTTGGACAGGGGGAGGGGAACCCAGTACTTC. Residues: CASSLDRGRGTQYF.

This clone was found once. V and J are TRBV30 and TRBJ2-7, with a possible D match to TRBD2 (6 bases). The V end was cut by 3 bases, the J end by 6 bases, with 15 bases between. Germline CDR1 and CDR2: GTSNPN and SVGIG (reference sequence). The CDR3 extends over 13 amino acids. The CDR3 bases are TGTGCCTGGAGGAGTTGGAGGGCCGGCGAGCAGTACTTC. Translated: CAWRSWRAGEQYF.

This clone was counted at least ten times. The chain combines TRBV2 with TRBJ1-6; D gene unclear. Germline CDR1 is SNHLY and CDR2 is FYNNEI. The CDR3 is 13 amino acids. V dropped 8 bases and J dropped 8 bases, with 13 bases sitting between them. CDR3 nucleotides: TGTGCCAGCGGCGATTGGAGGGATTCACCCCTCCACTTT. Encoded protein: CASGDWRDSPLHF.

J is TRBJ1-1 and V is TRBV5-1; possibly TRBD1 for D (5 bases). This CDR3 has 14 amino acids. Germline V gene data show CDR1 as SGHRS and CDR2 as YFSETQ. V lost 0 bases, J lost 3 bases, and 9 bases lay in between. The CDR3 sequence: CASSLGGADTEAFF. The DNA for the CDR3 is TGCGCCAGCAGCTTGGGGGGCGCGGACACTGAAGCTTTCTTT.

The chain uses TRBV5-1 and TRBJ2-6, with 8 bases aligning to TRBD1. J was trimmed by 0 bases and V by 4 bases; bases with no gene match: 12. The CDR3 sequence is 19 residues long. CDR1 and CDR2 (germline): SGHRS, YFSETQ. CDR3 protein: CASSTVQGEKSSGANVLTF. The CDR3 nucleotides read TGCGCCAGCAGCACTGTACAGGGGGAGAAGAGCTCTGGGGCCAACGTCCTGACTTTC. The full variable domain, rest sourced from reference TRBV5-1 and TRBJ2-6, is KAGVTQTPRYLIKTRGQQVTLSCSPISGHRSVSWYQQTPGQGLQFLFEYFSETQRNKGNFPGRFSGRQFSNSRSEMNVSTLELGDSALYLCASSTVQGEKSSGANVLTFGAGSRLTVL.

The chain is built from TRBV3-1 (or the pseudogene TRBV3-2) and TRBJ1-3; D is ambiguous. V was cut by 3 bases and J by 6 bases, with 6 bases left in between. The CDR3 is 12 amino acids. From germline, CDR1 is LGHDT and CDR2 YNNKEL (reference sequence). This CDR3 is CASSHGENTIYF. The CDR3 DNA is TGTGCCAGCAGCCACGGTGAAAACACCATATATTTT.

CDR3 nucleotide sequence: TGCGCCAGCAGCTCATTAGCGGGAGCTCTGGGGGCCAACGTCCTGACTTTC. Translated, it gives CASSSLAGALGANVLTF. The rearrangement joins TRBV5-1 to TRBJ2-6; TRBD2 agrees at 9 bases. CDR3 length: 17 amino acids. V was pared by 3 bases and J by 4 bases, with 8 bases of the junction left unmatched. CDR1 SGHRS and CDR2 YFSETQ come from the germline V gene.

The chain recombines TRBV12-3 or TRBV12-4 with TRBJ2-5, with D possibly matching TRBD2 (6 bases). V lost 6 bases and J lost 1, with 9 bases in between. This CDR3 is built from 13 residues. Here the CDR3 DNA reads TGTGCCAGCAGCCTGGGACTCCAAGAGACCCAGTACTTC. Its protein product is CASSLGLQETQYF.

The chain is built from TRBV11-2 and TRBJ2-3; the match to TRBD2 covers 8 bases. The CDR3 runs 15 residues. Germline assignment: CDR1 SGHAT and CDR2 FQNNGV. The V gene end was trimmed by 5 bases and the J gene end by 3 bases; junction bases not matched to a gene: 7. The CDR3 DNA reads TGTGCCAGCAGCCGAGAGGGACTAGATACAGATACGCAGTATTTT. It is translated as CASSREGLDTDTQYF.

This chain uses TRBV3-1 (or the pseudogene TRBV3-2) with TRBJ2-2, with D perhaps matching TRBD2 (5 bases). Germline CDR1 is LGHDT and CDR2 is YNNKEL (reference sequence). The CDR3 totals 14 residues. V shed 6 bases and J shed 3 bases, with 11 bases lying between them. As DNA, the CDR3 is TGTGCCAGCAGTTCCGGGGTTTACACCGGGGAGCTGTTTTTT. This encodes CASSSGVYTGELFF.

This clone occurred once. The chain is built from TRBV6-6 and TRBJ1-6; no reliable D call. Trimming took 5 bases from V and 10 from J, leaving 18 bases between them. CDR1 and CDR2 (germline): MNHNY, SVGAGI (reference sequence). The CDR3 loop spans 15 amino acids. Here the CDR3 DNA reads TGTGCCAGCAGTCGCGGAAGCGCGCAAGAATCACCCCTCCACTTT. Translating gives CASSRGSAQESPLHF.

This clone was detected only once. V gene TRBV6-4 combines with J gene TRBJ2-3; D might be TRBD2 (5 bases). Germline lookup yields CDR1 MRHNA and CDR2 SNTAGT. This CDR3 has 12 residues. The germline V and J ends were trimmed by 7 bases and 9 bases, with 14 bases remaining between them. DNA of the CDR3: TGTGCCAGCAAGGACGAGTCGGGGACGCAGTATTTT. Amino acids: CASKDESGTQYF.

The V and J genes are TRBV5-5 and TRBJ1-2; 8 bases fit TRBD1. The ends lost 2 bases at V and 8 bases at J; junction bases unmatched: 8. The CDR3 is made up of 14 amino acids. Germline V gene sequence: CDR1 SGHKS, CDR2 YYEKEE (reference sequence). DNA for the CDR3: TGTGCCAGCAGCTTATTGTCGACAGGGGAAGGCTACACCTTC. The encoded protein is CASSLLSTGEGYTF.

The DNA of the CDR3 is TGTGCCAGCAGCTCCCCAGCGGGAGATGAGACCCAGTACTTC. It specifies CASSSPAGDETQYF. J is TRBJ2-5 and V is TRBV7-9; 8 nucleotides agree with TRBD2. The CDR3 runs 14 residues. Germline CDR1 is SEHNR and CDR2 is FQNEAQ (reference sequence). Trimming removed 4 bases from V and 5 bases from J; junction bases left unmatched: 6.

The chain couples TRBV30 to TRBJ1-3; 7 positions agree with TRBD1. Germline V gene sequence: CDR1 GTSNPN, CDR2 SVGIG (reference sequence). Trimming took 0 bases from V and 3 from J; bases not matched to a gene: 2. The CDR3 runs to 14 residues. CDR3 sequence: CAWSVTGVGNTIYF. As DNA, the CDR3 is TGTGCCTGGAGTGTAACAGGGGTTGGAAACACCATATATTTT.

This clone was recorded once. The V and J genes are TRBV24-1 and TRBJ2-3, with 13 bases matching TRBD2. The CDR3 spans 16 residues. From germline, CDR1 is KGHDR and CDR2 SFDVKD. With 4 bases clipped from V and 4 bases from J, the junction kept 4 bases outside the gene matches. CDR3 protein: CATSDPGLAGSDTQYF. CDR3 nucleotides: TGTGCCACCAGTGACCCGGGACTAGCGGGATCAGATACGCAGTATTTT.

This chain connects TRBV5-1 to TRBJ2-7; TRBD1 is a possible D gene (6 bases). The CDR3 is made up of 14 amino acids. Trimming cost V 1 base and J 5 bases, with 13 bases left between them. CDR1 and CDR2 from the germline V gene are SGHRS and YFSETQ. As DNA, the CDR3 is TGCGCCAGCAGCTTGATGGGGGCACCTGACGAGCAGTACTTC. It yields the protein CASSLMGAPDEQYF.

This chain links TRBV30 with TRBJ1-4; D perhaps matches TRBD1 (6 bases). Per the germline V gene, CDR1 is GTSNPN and CDR2 is SVGIG (reference sequence). V was trimmed by 4 bases and J by 3 bases, leaving 15 bases between them. The CDR3 consists of 15 residues. The CDR3 DNA follows: TGTGCCTGGATGGGGCGGGGGGCATCTAATGAAAAACTGTTTTTT. Amino acids: CAWMGRGASNEKLFF.

J is TRBJ2-6 and V is TRBV28; TRBD1 aligns across 7 bases. CDR3 size: 17 residues. With V trimmed by 5 bases and J by 0 bases, 7 bases remained unmatched. Germline V gene lookup returns CDR1 MDHEN and CDR2 SYDVKM. This CDR3 is CASSRPGQPSGANVLTF. Here the CDR3 DNA reads TGTGCCAGCAGTCGCCCGGGACAGCCCTCTGGGGCCAACGTCCTGACTTTC.